This T cell receptor beta chain was identified during a study of Ad26.COV2.S vaccination and SARS-CoV-2 variants. Overall study context: Donor got 5x10^10 or 1x10^11 viral particles of Ad26.COV2.S.

Treatment denoted: 19 received Ad26.COV2.S at low or high dose, single or two shots; 5 received placebo; per-sample allocation not given. After the first vaccine or placebo injection, samples were drawn on day 63. Repertoires were generated with immunoSEQ multiplex PCR, while TCRdb's copy carries only in-frame clones and drops some. The sample consists of some 340,000 clones, 70% to 90% of them appearing once. Concerning this clone: Its antigen is currently unknown.

CDR1 and CDR2 (germline): ENHRY, SYGVKD. Trimming cost V 7 bases and J 4 bases, with 9 bases left between them. The CDR3 sequence is 12 residues long. General study findings and limits: The analyses of TCR breadth and depth may have understated the size of total T cell responses.

The V gene is TRBV10-3, the J gene TRBJ2-3, with a weak D call TRBD2 (5 bases). Sample: peripheral blood, taken in a trial of Ad26.COV2.S vaccine versus placebo. The TCR sequence derives from a person between 18 and 59 years old who received the Ad26.COV2.S COVID-19 vaccine or a placebo. CDR3 region: CAINPGSDTQYF. CDR3 nucleotide sequence: TGTGCCATCAACCCGGGGTCAGATACGCAGTATTTT.